This entry describes one T cell receptor (beta chain). The sample comes from a study of blood T cell repertoires in COVID-19. Background on the study: Whether acute or convalescent, the COVID-19 samples came from the United States, Italy and Spain.

Here immunoSEQ multiplex PCR was the method, and the copy in TCRdb shows in-frame clones only, minus some. The table has 250,000 to 300,000 clones, 70% to 90% seen once. CDR3 size: 16 residues. Germline-derived CDR1 and CDR2 are MGHRA and YSYEKL. V was clipped by 2 bases and J by 2 bases, with 15 bases between them. A Seattle source enrolled patients during active infection and followed them longitudinally. This chain joins TRBV4-1 and TRBJ1-1; tentatively, D is TRBD1 (6 bases). The source is a woman in her forties or fifties with COVID-19, enrolled during active disease. Source material: peripheral blood. The CDR3 DNA reads as TGCGCCAGCAGCCAAAGGTCTGCAGGGACAAACACTGAAGCTTTCTTT. Translating it yields CASSQRSAGTNTEAFF.